This is a list of T cell receptor beta chains from one sample in a study of blood T cell repertoires in COVID-19. Libraries were prepared by immunoSEQ multiplex PCR; TCRdb keeps only in-frame clonotypes and omits some of them. The table shows some 220,000 clones, with about 85% occurring only once. Sample: peripheral blood. The receptors shown here come from a woman aged 60-75 years with active or convalescent COVID-19. Both conserved end residues are part of each CDR3. D genes are given only for firm matches. Clone size is given for some rows only: seen once, a few or many times, or a class if the clone is expanded.

CDR3 DNA: TGTGCCAGCTCACCTTCCCCGCGAGAGAGCCCGTATGGCTACACCTTC
CDR3 protein: CASSPSPRESPYGYTF
clone size: NA
J gene: TRBJ1-2
V gene: TRBV18
D gene: NA

CDR3 DNA: TGTGCCAGCAGCCCCCCGGACAGGTCTAACTATGGCTACACCTTC
CDR3 protein: CASSPPDRSNYGYTF
clone size: NA
J gene: TRBJ1-2
V gene: TRBV4-2
D gene: TRBD1

CDR3 DNA: TGTGCCAGCAGCCTCCAGGCGAACGAGCAGCCCCAGCATTTT
CDR3 protein: CASSLQANEQPQHF
clone size: NA
J gene: TRBJ1-5
V gene: TRBV7-8
D gene: NA

CDR3 DNA: TGCGCCAGCAGCTTGGGGCCGATAGACAGGCAAGAGACCCAGTACTTC
CDR3 protein: CASSLGPIDRQETQYF
clone size: NA
J gene: TRBJ2-5
V gene: TRBV5-1
D gene: NA

CDR3 DNA: TGTGCCAGCAGTTTAAGGAGTACAGGAAACACCATATATTTT
CDR3 protein: CASSLRSTGNTIYF
clone size: NA
J gene: TRBJ1-3
V gene: TRBV27
D gene: NA

CDR3 DNA: TGTGCCAGCAGCTTAGTCGAGCGGGCCTTAGGCAATGAGCAGTTCTTC
CDR3 protein: CASSLVERALGNEQFF
clone size: NA
J gene: TRBJ2-1
V gene: TRBV11-3
D gene: NA

CDR3 DNA: TGTGCCACCAGTGATAAAGGCGGGGACCAAGAGACCCAGTACTTC
CDR3 protein: CATSDKGGDQETQYF
clone size: NA
J gene: TRBJ2-5
V gene: TRBV24-1
D gene: NA

CDR3 DNA: TGTGCCAGCAGCGTAGGACAGCAAGAGACCCAGTACTTC
CDR3 protein: CASSVGQQETQYF
clone size: NA
J gene: TRBJ2-5
V gene: TRBV9
D gene: NA

CDR3 DNA: TGTGCCAGCAGCCAGCAGGGAGGAGACACCATATATTTT
CDR3 protein: CASSQQGGDTIYF
clone size: NA
J gene: TRBJ1-3
V gene: TRBV5-4
D gene: NA

CDR3 DNA: TGCGCCAGCAGTGGGGTCGGTCTAGCGGGAGGGCGAAGCGGGGAGCTGTTTTTT
CDR3 protein: CASSGVGLAGGRSGELFF
clone size: NA
J gene: TRBJ2-2
V gene: TRBV4-1
D gene: TRBD2

CDR3 DNA: TGTGCCAGCGCCAACCCAGGTGGAAACACCATATATTTT
CDR3 protein: CASANPGGNTIYF
clone size: NA
J gene: TRBJ1-3
V gene: TRBV6-5
D gene: NA

CDR3 DNA: TGCAGTGCTAGTGGTCCCCGGGACAGAGAGAGCTCCTACAATGAGCAGTTCTTC
CDR3 protein: CSASGPRDRESSYNEQFF
clone size: NA
J gene: TRBJ2-1
V gene: TRBV20-1
D gene: TRBD1

CDR3 DNA: TGTGCCAGCAGGCAGCTTGGAGGGGCGGATGAAAAACTGTTTTTT
CDR3 protein: CASRQLGGADEKLFF
clone size: NA
J gene: TRBJ1-4
V gene: TRBV27
D gene: NA

CDR3 DNA: TGTGCCTGGAGTCCAGGACACTCTGGAAACACCATATATTTT
CDR3 protein: CAWSPGHSGNTIYF
clone size: NA
J gene: TRBJ1-3
V gene: TRBV30
D gene: NA

CDR3 DNA: TGTGCCAGCAGCTTCGTTGTTGGGACAGATGTCTCCTACGAGCAGTACTTC
CDR3 protein: CASSFVVGTDVSYEQYF
clone size: once
J gene: TRBJ2-7
V gene: TRBV5-5
D gene: TRBD1

CDR3 DNA: TGTGCCAGCAGCTTCTATAGCGGGAACTACAATGAGCAGTTCTTC
CDR3 protein: CASSFYSGNYNEQFF
clone size: NA
J gene: TRBJ2-1
V gene: TRBV5-6
D gene: TRBD2

CDR3 DNA: TGCGCCAGCAGCTTGGCGCGTTCCTACGAGCAGTACTTC
CDR3 protein: CASSLARSYEQYF
clone size: once
J gene: TRBJ2-7
V gene: TRBV5-1
D gene: NA

CDR3 DNA: TGCGCCAGCAGCTGGGGGGAGGTAGCGGGTACCGGCATTCAGTACTTC
CDR3 protein: CASSWGEVAGTGIQYF
clone size: NA
J gene: TRBJ2-4
V gene: TRBV5-1
D gene: TRBD2

CDR3 DNA: TGTGCCAGCAGTGAACAGGGGAGCTATGGCTACACCTTC
CDR3 protein: CASSEQGSYGYTF
clone size: NA
J gene: TRBJ1-2
V gene: TRBV6-1
D gene: NA

CDR3 DNA: TGCGCCAGCAGCCTTACTAGCGGGGTACTCGCAGATACGCAGTATTTT
CDR3 protein: CASSLTSGVLADTQYF
clone size: once
J gene: TRBJ2-3
V gene: TRBV5-1
D gene: TRBD2

CDR3 DNA: TGTGCCAGCAGTATCCCCTCTAGTCAGCCCCAGCATTTT
CDR3 protein: CASSIPSSQPQHF
clone size: NA
J gene: TRBJ1-5
V gene: TRBV6-2/TRBV6-3
D gene: NA

CDR3 DNA: TGTGCCAGCAGCGAACAGGGCGAGGGAACTGAAGCTTTCTTT
CDR3 protein: CASSEQGEGTEAFF
clone size: NA
J gene: TRBJ1-1
V gene: TRBV28
D gene: NA

CDR3 DNA: TGTGCCTGGAGCTGGGGGGCAGGGGGCCTCTACGAGCAGTACTTC
CDR3 protein: CAWSWGAGGLYEQYF
clone size: NA
J gene: TRBJ2-7
V gene: TRBV30
D gene: TRBD1

CDR3 DNA: TGTGCCAGCAGCTTAGCGCGCGAGGGTGGCTACACCTTC
CDR3 protein: CASSLAREGGYTF
clone size: NA
J gene: TRBJ1-2
V gene: TRBV7-2
D gene: NA

CDR3 DNA: TGTGCCAGCAGCTTAGGCAGGTTGAACACTGAAGCTTTCTTT
CDR3 protein: CASSLGRLNTEAFF
clone size: NA
J gene: TRBJ1-1
V gene: TRBV13
D gene: NA

CDR3 DNA: TGTGCCAGCAGTTTGACTATCTCGTACGAGCAGTACTTC
CDR3 protein: CASSLTISYEQYF
clone size: NA
J gene: TRBJ2-7
V gene: TRBV19
D gene: NA

CDR3 DNA: TGTGCCAGCAGACGGTTGGCAGGGACCTACGAGCAGTACTTC
CDR3 protein: CASRRLAGTYEQYF
clone size: NA
J gene: TRBJ2-7
V gene: TRBV6-6
D gene: NA

CDR3 DNA: TGTGCCAGCAGTGCTTCGGACATACTCCTCCGCAATGAGCAGTTCTTC
CDR3 protein: CASSASDILLRNEQFF
clone size: NA
J gene: TRBJ2-1
V gene: TRBV2
D gene: NA

CDR3 DNA: TGCGCCAGCAGCTTGCAGCCTAGCAGCGATGAGCAGTTCTTC
CDR3 protein: CASSLQPSSDEQFF
clone size: few
J gene: TRBJ2-1
V gene: TRBV5-1
D gene: NA

CDR3 DNA: TGTGCCAGCAGTGGAGACAGGGACCCCTCCTATGGCTACACCTTC
CDR3 protein: CASSGDRDPSYGYTF
clone size: NA
J gene: TRBJ1-2
V gene: TRBV2
D gene: TRBD1

CDR3 DNA: TGTGCCAGCAGCCACGGACTTAATCGGTACGAGCAGTACTTC
CDR3 protein: CASSHGLNRYEQYF
clone size: once
J gene: TRBJ2-7
V gene: TRBV12-1
D gene: NA

CDR3 DNA: TGTGCCAGCAGCTTCAAGGGGGACACTGAAGCTTTCTTT
CDR3 protein: CASSFKGDTEAFF
clone size: once
J gene: TRBJ1-1
V gene: TRBV2
D gene: NA

CDR3 DNA: TGCGCCAGCAGCTTGGTCGGTGGGACAGGAGGGTACGAGCAGTACTTC
CDR3 protein: CASSLVGGTGGYEQYF
clone size: NA
J gene: TRBJ2-7
V gene: TRBV5-1
D gene: TRBD1

CDR3 DNA: TGCGCCAGCAGCCCTCTCACAGTAAGAAACACCGGGGAGCTGTTTTTT
CDR3 protein: CASSPLTVRNTGELFF
clone size: NA
J gene: TRBJ2-2
V gene: TRBV5-1
D gene: NA

CDR3 DNA: TGTGCCAGCAGTCAGGGGGCGCTAGGGGCCAACGTCCTGACTTTC
CDR3 protein: CASSQGALGANVLTF
clone size: NA
J gene: TRBJ2-6
V gene: TRBV2
D gene: TRBD1

CDR3 DNA: TGCGCCAGCAGTGAAAGGGTGGAGGTGGGCACCGGGGAGCTGTTTTTT
CDR3 protein: CASSERVEVGTGELFF
clone size: few
J gene: TRBJ2-2
V gene: TRBV10-2
D gene: NA

CDR3 DNA: TGCGCCAGCAGGCTCGCGCTAGCGGTTTCCGATACGCAGTATTTT
CDR3 protein: CASRLALAVSDTQYF
clone size: NA
J gene: TRBJ2-3
V gene: TRBV5-1
D gene: TRBD2

CDR3 DNA: TGTGCCAGCGGTGACCTCCGGGGGTTAGGGATGAACACTGAAGCTTTCTTT
CDR3 protein: CASGDLRGLGMNTEAFF
clone size: NA
J gene: TRBJ1-1
V gene: TRBV2
D gene: NA

CDR3 DNA: TGTGCCAGCAGCTTATCGAGGAACACTGAAGCTTTCTTT
CDR3 protein: CASSLSRNTEAFF
clone size: NA
J gene: TRBJ1-1
V gene: TRBV7-3
D gene: NA

CDR3 DNA: TGTGCCAGCAGGGCAGAATGGGGGGGTTTGAGCGAGCAGTACTTC
CDR3 protein: CASRAEWGGLSEQYF
clone size: NA
J gene: TRBJ2-7
V gene: TRBV2
D gene: TRBD2

CDR3 DNA: TGTGCCAGCAGCGCGATGGGGACTAGCGGGAAAAATGAGCAGTTCTTC
CDR3 protein: CASSAMGTSGKNEQFF
clone size: NA
J gene: TRBJ2-1
V gene: TRBV11-1
D gene: TRBD2

CDR3 DNA: TGTGCCAGCAGTCCTGGGACATCCCAGGGGGAGACCCAGTACTTC
CDR3 protein: CASSPGTSQGETQYF
clone size: NA
J gene: TRBJ2-5
V gene: TRBV2
D gene: NA

CDR3 DNA: TGTGCCAGCAGTTCAGGAACAGGGGGCAATGAAAAACTGTTTTTT
CDR3 protein: CASSSGTGGNEKLFF
clone size: NA
J gene: TRBJ1-4
V gene: TRBV11-2
D gene: TRBD1

CDR3 DNA: TGTGCCAGCAGCCACCTAGGGGCCTACCCAGGATCATCACCCCTCCACTTT
CDR3 protein: CASSHLGAYPGSSPLHF
clone size: NA
J gene: TRBJ1-6
V gene: TRBV3-1/TRBV3-2
D gene: NA

CDR3 DNA: TGTGCCAGCAGACGGTTACAGGGGGCGCGAGGGGCCAACGTCCTGACTTTC
CDR3 protein: CASRRLQGARGANVLTF
clone size: once
J gene: TRBJ2-6
V gene: TRBV27
D gene: TRBD1

CDR3 DNA: TGTGCCTTGAACAGAGGGGGCAGGGCTGAAGCTTTCTTT
CDR3 protein: CALNRGGRAEAFF
clone size: NA
J gene: TRBJ1-1
V gene: TRBV30
D gene: TRBD1